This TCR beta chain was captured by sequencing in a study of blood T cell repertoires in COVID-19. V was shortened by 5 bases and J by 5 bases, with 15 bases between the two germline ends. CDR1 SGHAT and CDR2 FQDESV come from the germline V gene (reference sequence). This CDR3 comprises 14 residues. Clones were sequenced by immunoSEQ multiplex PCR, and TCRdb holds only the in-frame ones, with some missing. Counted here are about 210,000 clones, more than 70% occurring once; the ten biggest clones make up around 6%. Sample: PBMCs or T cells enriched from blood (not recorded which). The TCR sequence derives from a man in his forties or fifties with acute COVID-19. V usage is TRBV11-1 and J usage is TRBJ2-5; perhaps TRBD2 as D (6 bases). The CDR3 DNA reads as TGTGCCAGCAGCCGCCGGGACTCGCGGGAGACCCAGTACTTC. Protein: CASSRRDSRETQYF.